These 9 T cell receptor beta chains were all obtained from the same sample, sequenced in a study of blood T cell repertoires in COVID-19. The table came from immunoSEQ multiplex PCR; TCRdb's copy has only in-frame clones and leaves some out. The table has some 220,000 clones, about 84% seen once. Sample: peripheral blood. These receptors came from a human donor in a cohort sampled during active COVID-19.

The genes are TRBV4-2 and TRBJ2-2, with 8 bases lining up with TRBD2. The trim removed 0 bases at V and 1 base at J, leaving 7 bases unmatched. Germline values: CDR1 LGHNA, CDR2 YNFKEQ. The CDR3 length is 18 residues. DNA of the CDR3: TGTGCCAGCAGCCAAGATTTGCGAGCGGGAGAGAACACCGGGGAGCTGTTTTTT. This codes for CASSQDLRAGENTGELFF.

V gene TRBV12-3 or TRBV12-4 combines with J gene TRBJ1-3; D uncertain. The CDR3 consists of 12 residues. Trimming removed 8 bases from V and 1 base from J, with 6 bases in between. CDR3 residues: CASVRSGNTIYF. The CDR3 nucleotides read TGTGCCAGCGTCAGATCTGGAAACACCATATATTTT.

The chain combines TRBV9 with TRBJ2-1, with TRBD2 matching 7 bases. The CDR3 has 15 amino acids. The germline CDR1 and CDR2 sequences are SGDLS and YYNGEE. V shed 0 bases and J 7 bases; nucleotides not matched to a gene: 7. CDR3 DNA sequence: TGTGCCAGCAGCGTAGGGCTAGCGGCGGGTAATGAGCAGTTCTTC. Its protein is CASSVGLAAGNEQFF.

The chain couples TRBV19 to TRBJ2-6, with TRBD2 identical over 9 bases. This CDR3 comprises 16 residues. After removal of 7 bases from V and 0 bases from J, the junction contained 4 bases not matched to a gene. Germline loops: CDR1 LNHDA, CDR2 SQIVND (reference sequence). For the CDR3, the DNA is TGTGCCAGTAACCTAGCGGGAATCTCTGGGGCCAACGTCCTGACTTTC. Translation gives CASNLAGISGANVLTF.

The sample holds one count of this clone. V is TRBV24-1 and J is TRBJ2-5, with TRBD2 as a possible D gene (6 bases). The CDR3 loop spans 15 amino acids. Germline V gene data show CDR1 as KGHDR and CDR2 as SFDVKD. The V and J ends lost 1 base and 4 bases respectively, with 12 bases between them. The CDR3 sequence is CATSDFGGVGETQYF. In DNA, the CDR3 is TGTGCCACCAGTGATTTCGGAGGGGTAGGAGAGACCCAGTACTTC.

CDR3 nucleotide sequence: TGTGCCAGCAGCCGATCCCTAGGGGACACTGAAGCTTTCTTT. It translates to CASSRSLGDTEAFF. V gene TRBV6-5 combines with J gene TRBJ1-1; D may be TRBD1 (5 bases). The CDR3 covers 14 residues. Germline values: CDR1 MNHEY, CDR2 SVGAGI. Between the trimmed V and J ends, which lost 6 bases and 3 bases, there was a span of 14 bases.

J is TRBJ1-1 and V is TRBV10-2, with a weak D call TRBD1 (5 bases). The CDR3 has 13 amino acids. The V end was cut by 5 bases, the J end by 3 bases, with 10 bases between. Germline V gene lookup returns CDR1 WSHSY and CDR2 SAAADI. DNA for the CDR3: TGCGCCAGCAGTCGGGGGATTGACACTGAAGCTTTCTTT. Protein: CASSRGIDTEAFF.

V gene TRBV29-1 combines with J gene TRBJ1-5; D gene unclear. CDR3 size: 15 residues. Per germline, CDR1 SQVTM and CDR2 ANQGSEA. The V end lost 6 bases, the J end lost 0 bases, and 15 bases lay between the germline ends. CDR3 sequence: CSVVSDTYSNQPQHF. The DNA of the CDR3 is TGCAGCGTGGTGTCAGACACCTATAGCAATCAGCCCCAGCATTTT.

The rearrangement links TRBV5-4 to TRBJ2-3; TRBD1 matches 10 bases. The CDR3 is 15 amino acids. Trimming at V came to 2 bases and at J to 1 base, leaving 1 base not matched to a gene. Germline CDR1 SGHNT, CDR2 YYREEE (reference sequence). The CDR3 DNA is TGTGCCAGCAGCTTAGGGACAGGGGGCACAGATACGCAGTATTTT. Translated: CASSLGTGGTDTQYF.